Below, 9 T cell receptor beta chains from the same sample are listed, as sequenced in a study of Graves' ophthalmopathy and Graves' hyperthyroidism. Transcripts of RNA were the source for amplifying TCR beta CDR3 regions. First-round RT-PCR used HTBI primers; second-round multiplex PCR followed. TCRdb itself ran the multiplex PCR reads through MiXCR, one entry per CDR3 protein. The sample consists of about 400,000 distinct CDR3 sequences, approximately 21% of them appearing once. The material sequenced was peripheral blood. Receptors were obtained from a woman aged 18-29 years with stable Graves' hyperthyroidism.

In the case of this clonotype: The germline gene is not matched at one end of the junction; a read error may be the cause. V is TRBV12-3 or TRBV12-4 and J is TRBJ2-5; D not certain. The CDR3 totals 13 residues. The CDR3 region has the DNA TGTGCCAGCAGTTACGAGGCGCAAGAGACCCAGTGCTTC. The encoded protein is CASSYEAQETQCF.

This clonotype has ten or more counts. Written as DNA, the CDR3 is TGTGCCTGGAGTGTACATCGGGACAGGACTAGCAATCAGCCCCAGCATTTT. Translation: CAWSVHRDRTSNQPQHF. The V call is TRBV30, the J call TRBJ1-5, with 8 positions matching TRBD1. V gave up 0 bases and J gave up 0 bases; unmatched junction bases: 7. This CDR3 has 17 amino acids. The germline gives CDR1 GTSNPN, CDR2 SVGIG (reference sequence).

This clonotype was found many times. This rearrangement joins TRBV6-2 or TRBV6-3 to TRBJ1-6; TRBD1 matches at 7 bases. The CDR3 runs to 16 residues. Per germline, CDR1 MNHEY and CDR2 SVGEGT. J lost 9 bases, V lost 4 bases, and 12 bases had no gene match. The CDR3 spells CASSSASLRGLSPLHF. The CDR3 DNA is TGTGCCAGCAGTTCCGCCAGTTTGAGGGGGCTTTCACCCCTCCACTTT.

The chain joins TRBV6-2 or TRBV6-3 to TRBJ1-1, with no clear D. The CDR3 contains 11 residues. Germline CDR1 reads MNHEY; CDR2 reads SVGEGT. With 8 bases removed from V and 6 bases from J, the gap between germline ends came to 10 bases. The CDR3 DNA sequence: TGTGCCAGCGCTTTTCCCCCTGAAGCTTTCTTT. Translating it yields CASAFPPEAFF.

This clonotype was counted ten times or more. The rearrangement links TRBV11-2 to TRBJ2-7; tentatively, D is TRBD2 (6 bases). The germline V gene has CDR1 SGHAT and CDR2 FQNNGV. V was trimmed by 5 bases and J by 0 bases, leaving 17 bases between them. The CDR3 consists of 16 residues. The CDR3 spells CASSEDAGTPSYEQYF. In DNA form, the CDR3 reads TGTGCCAGCAGCGAAGATGCCGGGACTCCCTCCTACGAGCAGTACTTC.

This clonotype was recorded at least ten times. The chain couples TRBV7-3 to TRBJ2-6, with D hard to call. The CDR3 consists of 16 residues. From germline, CDR1 is SGHTA and CDR2 FQGTGA. V was pared by 2 bases and J by 0 bases, with 8 bases between. Written as DNA, the CDR3 is TGTGCCAGCAGCTTATCCCGAATCTCTGGGGCCAACGTCCTGACTTTC. Residues: CASSLSRISGANVLTF.

This clonotype appeared many times. The J gene is TRBJ2-7, the V gene TRBV7-2, with 8 bases fitting TRBD2. The CDR3 is 15 amino acids. CDR1 is SGHTA, CDR2 FQGNSA, per germline. V lost 1 base to trimming and J lost 6 bases; unmatched junction nucleotides: 8. This chain's CDR3 is CASSLGLAGPAEQYF. DNA of the CDR3: TGTGCCAGCAGCTTAGGCCTAGCGGGCCCGGCCGAGCAGTACTTC. Based on the CDR3 plus reference TRBV7-2 and TRBJ2-7, the full variable domain is GAGVSQSPSNKVTEKGKDVELRCDPISGHTALYWYRQSLGQGLEFLIYFQGNSAPDKSGLPSDRFSAERTGGSVSTLTIQRTQQEDSAVYLCASSLGLAGPAEQYFGPGTRLTVT.

This clonotype was counted between two and nine times. It may be a read error: a sequence one base away is much more abundant. The gene calls are TRBV12-3 or TRBV12-4 and TRBJ2-7; TRBD1 matches 9 bases. The CDR3 length is 13 residues. The junction had 3 bases not matched to a gene; V was cut back by 6 bases and J by 3 bases. CDR3 residues: CASSTTGGYEQYF. CDR3 sequence (DNA): TGTGCCAGCAGCACGACAGGGGGCTACGAGCAGTACTTC.

This clonotype was counted a few times. The rearrangement joins TRBV19 to TRBJ1-5; 9 positions match TRBD1. The CDR3 has 18 amino acids. Germline V gives CDR1 LNHDA, CDR2 SQIVND (reference sequence). V shed 5 bases and J 2 bases; nucleotides not matched to a gene: 13. CDR3 sequence: CASSEGQGLVSGNQPQHF. The CDR3 region has the DNA TGTGCCAGTAGTGAAGGACAGGGGCTGGTGAGCGGCAATCAGCCCCAGCATTTT.